The 14 T cell receptor beta chains given below trace back to one sample, sequenced in a study of patients and donors after allogeneic stem cell transplantation. TCRdb recomputed calls from the RT-PCR reads with MiXCR, one row per CDR3 protein. The table records over 350,000 distinct CDR3 sequences, 16% of them present only once. Sequenced sample: blood, either unsorted or a sorted T cell fraction (not recorded which). The receptors shown here come from a human donor who was either an allogeneic HSCT recipient or a stem cell or donor lymphocyte infusion donor (not recorded which). It is not recorded whose cells these are; they may come from a transplant donor.

V and J are TRBV5-1 and TRBJ1-1, with TRBD1 matching over 7 bases. The CDR3 consists of 13 residues. Germline CDR1 reads SGHRS; CDR2 reads YFSETQ. The ends lost 6 bases at V and 0 bases at J; junction bases unmatched: 2. Written as DNA, the CDR3 is TGCGCCAGCAAGGGACAGATGAACACTGAAGCTTTCTTT. This codes for CASKGQMNTEAFF.

This chain connects TRBV15 to TRBJ2-7; the match to TRBD2 covers 15 bases. Germline-derived CDR1 and CDR2 are LNHNV and YYDKDF (reference sequence). The ends lost 5 bases at V and 5 bases at J; junction bases unmatched: 7. The CDR3 is 16 amino acids. CDR3 protein: CATSGTGLAGGHEQYF. CDR3 bases: TGTGCCACCAGCGGAACGGGACTAGCGGGAGGCCACGAGCAGTACTTC.

This rearrangement joins TRBV7-2 to TRBJ1-3; 7 bases are shared with TRBD1. Per the germline V gene, CDR1 is SGHTA and CDR2 is FQGNSA. The CDR3 contains 16 residues. Trimming at V came to 4 bases and at J to 0 bases, leaving 6 bases not matched to a gene. CDR3 DNA sequence: TGTGCCAGCAGCTCAAGACAGGGAGTCTCTGGAAACACCATATATTTT. Encoded protein: CASSSRQGVSGNTIYF.

Ten or more counts support this clonotype. The chain recombines TRBV4-2 with TRBJ2-1, with D perhaps assigned TRBD1 or TRBD2 (5 bases each). V was pared by 0 bases and J by 4 bases, with 16 bases between. This CDR3 region has 17 residues. Germline V lookup: CDR1 LGHNA, CDR2 YNFKEQ. The CDR3: CASSQDGSGTVYNEQFF. In DNA, the CDR3 is TGTGCCAGCAGCCAAGATGGTTCCGGGACCGTTTACAATGAGCAGTTCTTC.

The chain recombines TRBV20-1 with TRBJ2-5; 7 bases match TRBD1. The CDR3 length is 13 residues. Germline V gives CDR1 DFQATT, CDR2 SNEGSKA (reference sequence). V shed 1 base, J shed 5 bases, and the junction held 4 bases outside the gene matches. The DNA of the CDR3 is TGCAGTGCTAGAGGACAGGGAAGGGAGACCCAGTACTTC. Translating gives CSARGQGRETQYF.

This chain uses TRBV6-5 with TRBJ1-2; D not resolved. CDR3 length equals 15 residues. Trimming took off 2 bases at V and 4 bases at J, with 14 bases between the two ends. Germline CDR1 is MNHEY and CDR2 is SVGAGI. The CDR3 here is CASSYQSLKGYGYTF. Written as DNA, the CDR3 is TGTGCCAGCAGTTACCAGTCCTTGAAGGGCTATGGCTACACCTTC.

This clonotype was seen many times. The chain employs TRBV10-3 and TRBJ2-5; D unclear. The CDR3 totals 14 residues. CDR1 ENHRY and CDR2 SYGVKD come from the germline V gene. Trimming left V 0 bases short and J 1 base short, with 6 bases between. The CDR3 loop reads CAISESISQETQYF. CDR3 nucleotide sequence: TGTGCCATCAGTGAGTCGATATCCCAAGAGACCCAGTACTTC.

This chain connects TRBV6-2 or TRBV6-3 to TRBJ2-1; D remains unclear. V was cut by 3 bases and J by 5 bases, with 14 bases left in between. Germline V gene data show CDR1 as MNHEY and CDR2 as SVGEGT. The CDR3 loop spans 15 amino acids. The CDR3 here is CASSYFKDRNNEQFF. In DNA, the CDR3 is TGTGCCAGCAGTTATTTCAAGGACCGAAACAATGAGCAGTTCTTC.

The DNA for the CDR3 is TGTGCCAGCAGGTCCCCCCGGACTAGCGGGTCTAGCACAGATACGCAGTATTTT. Translation gives CASRSPRTSGSSTDTQYF. The chain combines TRBV21-1 with TRBJ2-3; TRBD2 is taken as the D call from the table, unchecked against the DNA. TRBV21-1 represents a pseudogene. The CDR3 contains 18 residues.

This clonotype was recorded a few times. The chain combines TRBV9 with TRBJ2-5; 10 positions agree with TRBD1. With V trimmed by 7 bases and J by 3 bases, 3 bases remained unmatched. There are 13 residues in the CDR3. Germline loops: CDR1 SGDLS, CDR2 YYNGEE. The CDR3 DNA reads TGTGCCAGCGGGACAGGGGAGGAAGAGACCCAGTACTTC. This sequence encodes CASGTGEEETQYF.

The chain has TRBV2 and TRBJ1-5; possibly TRBD1 for D (6 bases). CDR1 is SNHLY and CDR2 is FYNNEI in the germline V gene. The CDR3 is 15 residues long. With 6 bases removed from V and 0 bases from J, the gap between germline ends came to 12 bases. The CDR3 protein is CASRSTGNSNQPQHF. For the CDR3, the DNA is TGTGCCAGCAGGTCAACAGGGAATAGCAATCAGCCCCAGCATTTT.

The chain links TRBV20-1 to TRBJ2-7; perhaps TRBD2 as D (6 bases). This CDR3 has 14 residues. CDR1 DFQATT and CDR2 SNEGSKA come from the germline V gene (reference sequence). Trimming left V 5 bases short and J 7 bases short, with 21 bases between. CDR3 DNA: TGCAGTGCTCATCGGGACTCTAATACGGGGGAGCAGTACTTC. It specifies CSAHRDSNTGEQYF.

This clonotype was counted between two and nine times. This chain links TRBV7-9 with TRBJ1-1; D is uncertain. V was trimmed by 5 bases and J by 6 bases, leaving 13 bases between them. The CDR3 is 13 residues long. In germline, CDR1 is SEHNR, CDR2 FQNEAQ (reference sequence). The CDR3 DNA sequence: TGTGCCAGCAGCCCCGTCCGGGCCCCTGAAGCTTTCTTT. It is translated as CASSPVRAPEAFF.

The CDR3 DNA reads as TGCAGTGATTTGGGGACAGCTAACTATGGCTACACCTTC. Its translation is CSDLGTANYGYTF. The V and J genes are TRBV29-1 and TRBJ1-2; 7 positions agree with TRBD1. Germline CDR1 reads SQVTM; CDR2 reads ANQGSEA. The CDR3 is made up of 13 amino acids.